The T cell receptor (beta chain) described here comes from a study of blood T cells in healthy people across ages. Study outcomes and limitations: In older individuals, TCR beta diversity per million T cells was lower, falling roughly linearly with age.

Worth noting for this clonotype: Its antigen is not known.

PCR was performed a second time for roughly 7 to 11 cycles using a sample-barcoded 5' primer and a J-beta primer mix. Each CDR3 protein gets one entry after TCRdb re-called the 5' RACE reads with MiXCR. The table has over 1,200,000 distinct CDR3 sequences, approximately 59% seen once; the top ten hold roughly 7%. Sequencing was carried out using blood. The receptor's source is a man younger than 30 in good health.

In nucleotides, the CDR3 is TGTGCCAGCAGTGAAGGAACCTTGGTACAGCAGTACTTC. It is translated as CASSEGTLVQQYF. V is TRBV25-1 and J is TRBJ2-7; D remains ambiguous. The CDR3 sequence is 13 residues long. The germline gives CDR1 MGHDK, CDR2 SYGVNS. The V end was cut by 2 bases, the J end by 8 bases, with 13 bases between.